This T cell receptor beta chain was documented in a study of a mutant IDH1 vaccine in newly diagnosed glioma. Study context: Eight vaccine injections were given to patients in weeks 1, 3, 5, 7, 11, 15, 19 and 23. Vaccine dosing followed radiotherapy by 4-6 weeks, or accompanied temozolomide cycles. Treated patients showed a male proportion of approximately 62%, a female proportion of about 40%, and a mean age of about 44 years. Standard pretreatment was either radiotherapy, temozolomide, or, for most, radiochemotherapy with temozolomide.

V gave up 7 bases and J gave up 2 bases, with 12 bases separating them. The CDR3 sequence is 14 residues long. CDR1 and CDR2 from the germline V gene are LNHDA and SQIVND (reference sequence). This clone showed up just a few times. Antigen: not known. Time point here: week 5, during vaccination. Vaccinated patients received 300 ug of mutant IDH1 20-mer peptide per dose, with topical imiquimod. Using immunoSEQ multiplex PCR, the repertoire was profiled, and TCRdb retains in-frame clones only, with some absent. The profile shows roughly 50,000 clones, 65% to 90% of them singletons. V usage is TRBV19 and J usage is TRBJ1-5; possibly TRBD1 for D (5 bases). Sequencing used PBMCs, obtained from a glioma patient whose treatment included an IDH1 peptide vaccine. This receptor was taken from a young woman with glioma. Some clones in this sample may be carry-over from other donors' samples. This CDR3 is CASKNVGGNQPQHF. CDR3 DNA sequence: TGTGCCAGTAAGAATGTAGGGGGCAATCAGCCCCAGCATTTT.